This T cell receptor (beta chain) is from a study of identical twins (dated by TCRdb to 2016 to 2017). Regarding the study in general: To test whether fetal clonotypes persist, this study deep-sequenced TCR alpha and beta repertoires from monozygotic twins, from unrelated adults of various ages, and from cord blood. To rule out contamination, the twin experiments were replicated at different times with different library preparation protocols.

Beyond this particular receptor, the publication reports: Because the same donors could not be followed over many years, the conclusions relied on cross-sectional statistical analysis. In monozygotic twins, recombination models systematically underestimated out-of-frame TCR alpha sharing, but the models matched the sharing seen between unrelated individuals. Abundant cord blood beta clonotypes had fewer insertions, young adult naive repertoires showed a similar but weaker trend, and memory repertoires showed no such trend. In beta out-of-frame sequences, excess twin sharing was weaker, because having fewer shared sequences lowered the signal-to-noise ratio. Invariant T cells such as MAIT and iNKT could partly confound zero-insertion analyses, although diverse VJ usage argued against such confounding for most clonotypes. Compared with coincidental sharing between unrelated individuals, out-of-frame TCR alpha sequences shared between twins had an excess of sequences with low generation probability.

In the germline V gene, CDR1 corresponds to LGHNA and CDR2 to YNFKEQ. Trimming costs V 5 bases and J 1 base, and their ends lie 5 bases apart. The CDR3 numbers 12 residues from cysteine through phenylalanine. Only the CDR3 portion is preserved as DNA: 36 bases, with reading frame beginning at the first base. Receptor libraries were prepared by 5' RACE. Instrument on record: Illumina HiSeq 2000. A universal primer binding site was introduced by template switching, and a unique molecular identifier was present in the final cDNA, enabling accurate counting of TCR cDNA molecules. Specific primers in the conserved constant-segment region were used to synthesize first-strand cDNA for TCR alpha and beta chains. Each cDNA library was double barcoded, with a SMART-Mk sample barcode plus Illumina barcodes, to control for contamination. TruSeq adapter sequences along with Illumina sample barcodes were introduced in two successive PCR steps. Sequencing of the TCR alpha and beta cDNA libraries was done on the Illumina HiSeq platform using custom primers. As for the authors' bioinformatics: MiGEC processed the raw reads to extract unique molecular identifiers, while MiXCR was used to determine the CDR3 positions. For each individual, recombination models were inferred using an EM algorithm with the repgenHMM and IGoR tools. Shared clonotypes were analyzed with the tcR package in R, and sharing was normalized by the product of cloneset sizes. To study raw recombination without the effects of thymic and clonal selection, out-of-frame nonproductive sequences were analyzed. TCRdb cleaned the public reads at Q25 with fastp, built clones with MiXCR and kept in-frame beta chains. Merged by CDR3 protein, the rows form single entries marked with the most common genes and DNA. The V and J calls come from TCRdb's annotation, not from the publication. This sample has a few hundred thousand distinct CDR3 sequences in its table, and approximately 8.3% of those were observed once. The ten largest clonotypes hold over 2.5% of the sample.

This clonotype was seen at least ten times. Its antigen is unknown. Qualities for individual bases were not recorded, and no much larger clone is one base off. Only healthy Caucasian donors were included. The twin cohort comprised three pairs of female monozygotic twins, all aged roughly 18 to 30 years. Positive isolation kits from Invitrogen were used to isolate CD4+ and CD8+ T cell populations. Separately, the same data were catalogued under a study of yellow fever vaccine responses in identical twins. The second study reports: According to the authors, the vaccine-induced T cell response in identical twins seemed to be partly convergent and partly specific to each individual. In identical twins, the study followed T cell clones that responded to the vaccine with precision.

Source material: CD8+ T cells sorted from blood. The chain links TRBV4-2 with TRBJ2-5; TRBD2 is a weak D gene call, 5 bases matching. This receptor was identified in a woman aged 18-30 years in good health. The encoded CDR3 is CASSGGQETQYF. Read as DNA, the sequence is TGTGCCAGCAGCGGAGGCCAAGAGACCCAGTACTTC.